One sample yielded the 28 T cell receptor beta chains listed below, sequenced in a study of beta chain features in type 1 diabetes. Expressed TCRB transcripts were sequenced because the entire RNA isolate underwent reverse transcription. Only in-frame clones appear in the TCRdb table, and some are missing; sequencing was by immunoSEQ multiplex PCR. This sample carries 240,000 or so clones, around 26% of them seen once, and the ten largest clones take 4%. Input material: central memory CD4+ T cells from blood. Receptors originate from a man aged 25 to 45 in good health.

In this sample, this clone turned up a few times. The chain is built from TRBV4-3 and TRBJ2-1; 12 nucleotides agree with TRBD2. Looked up from germline, CDR1 is LGHNA and CDR2 is YSLEER. The trim removed 5 bases at V and 7 bases at J, leaving 24 bases unmatched. The CDR3 has 21 amino acids. CDR3 protein: CASSSQDWTRLAGASENEQFF. Written as DNA, the CDR3 is TGCGCCAGCAGCAGCCAAGACTGGACAAGACTAGCGGGAGCATCGGAAAATGAGCAGTTCTTC.

This clone was observed at least ten times. The chain links TRBV7-8 to TRBJ2-4; no reliable D call. With 5 bases removed from V and 0 bases from J, the gap between germline ends came to 14 bases. Per germline, CDR1 SGHVS and CDR2 FQNEAQ. The CDR3 runs to 16 residues. The CDR3 region has the DNA TGTGCCAGCAGCCCACGGACGGACCTAGCCAAAAACATTCAGTACTTC. Translating gives CASSPRTDLAKNIQYF.

About this clone: The same CDR3 can be traced to other DNA sequences in this sample. The rearrangement links TRBV30 to TRBJ1-5, with D unresolved. Germline-derived CDR1 and CDR2 are GTSNPN and SVGIG (reference sequence). CDR3 length: 13 amino acids. V was trimmed by 2 bases and J by 0 bases, leaving 5 bases between them. The CDR3 DNA reads as TGTGCCTGGAGTCCAGATAGCAATCAGCCCCAGCATTTT. It specifies CAWSPDSNQPQHF.

A note on this clone: A read error may explain this, as a much larger clone is one base away. Other DNA sequences in this sample translate to the same CDR3. This chain connects TRBV7-6 to TRBJ2-1; unclear D gene. The germline V and J ends were trimmed by 1 base and 5 bases, with 6 bases remaining between them. This CDR3 has 13 residues. Germline loops: CDR1 SGHVS, CDR2 FNYEAQ. Written as DNA, the CDR3 is TGTGCCAGCAGCTTAGGACGGAACAATGAGCAGTTCTTC. Translation gives CASSLGRNNEQFF.

In this sample, this clone turned up a few times. The gene calls are TRBV2 and TRBJ2-2; D gene ambiguous. The CDR3 is 15 residues long. Trimming removed 4 bases from V and 0 bases from J, with 9 bases in between. The germline gives CDR1 SNHLY, CDR2 FYNNEI. The CDR3 region is CASSGGPTNTGELFF. The CDR3 DNA reads TGTGCCAGCAGTGGGGGTCCGACGAACACCGGGGAGCTGTTTTTT.

The DNA for the CDR3 is TGTGCCTGGAGCGAGCGGGAGACCCAGTACTTC. Protein: CAWSERETQYF. The chain couples TRBV30 to TRBJ2-5; D possibly corresponds to TRBD2 (5 bases). This CDR3 is 11 amino acids long. V lost 3 bases and J 5 bases, leaving 7 bases between the germline ends. Looked up from germline, CDR1 is GTSNPN and CDR2 is SVGIG (reference sequence).

The chain carries TRBV30 and TRBJ2-7; TRBD1 matches 10 bases. Germline trimming cut 3 bases from V and 6 bases from J; bases unmatched to any gene: 2. Germline V gene lookup returns CDR1 GTSNPN and CDR2 SVGIG (reference sequence). The CDR3 runs to 12 residues. The chain's CDR3 is CAWRGQGREQYF. The CDR3 DNA sequence: TGTGCCTGGAGGGGACAGGGGCGCGAGCAGTACTTC.

The CDR3 nucleotides read TGTGCCAGCACTAAGTGGCCCGGACATGCAGGTGAGCAGTTCTTC. It is translated as CASTKWPGHAGEQFF. The chain couples TRBV13 to TRBJ2-1, with D maybe TRBD1 (5 bases). This CDR3 spans 15 amino acids. V was cut by 7 bases and J by 9 bases, with 22 bases left in between. CDR1 is PRHDT and CDR2 is FYEKMQ in the germline V gene (reference sequence).

There are many counts of this clone. The V gene is TRBV10-3, the J gene TRBJ2-1, with TRBD1 matching 7 bases. The germline V gene has CDR1 ENHRY and CDR2 SYGVKD. This CDR3 has 12 amino acids. V dropped 5 bases and J dropped 8; count of bases not matched to a gene: 3. CDR3 DNA: TGTGCCATCAGTAACAGGGGCGATGAGCAGTTCTTC. Protein sequence: CAISNRGDEQFF.

V and J are TRBV7-9 and TRBJ2-1; TRBD2 matches 7 bases. CDR3 length: 15 amino acids. Germline CDR1 and CDR2: SEHNR and FQNEAQ (reference sequence). J lost 10 bases, V lost 5 bases, and 14 bases had no gene match. CDR3 DNA sequence: TGTGCCAGCAGCGCCTGGGATGTAAGGGGAGGGGAGCAGTTCTTC. Translation: CASSAWDVRGGEQFF.

The rearrangement links TRBV9 to TRBJ1-3; D unclear. CDR1 is SGDLS and CDR2 is YYNGEE in the germline V gene. The CDR3 spans 13 residues. Trimming left V 3 bases short and J 0 bases short, with 4 bases between. CDR3 coding DNA: TGTGCCAGCAGCGGGGACTCTGGAAACACCATATATTTT. Translated: CASSGDSGNTIYF.

This clone was seen more than once but under ten times. The genes are TRBV6-6 and TRBJ1-2; no firm D call. The V end was cut by 2 bases, the J end by 2 bases, with 6 bases between. There are 13 residues in the CDR3. Germline V gene sequence: CDR1 MNHNY, CDR2 SVGAGI (reference sequence). CDR3 nucleotides: TGTGCCAGCAGTTACGCAGAGAACTATGGCTACACCTTC. As protein: CASSYAENYGYTF.

This CDR3 is CAWKGDGAYEQYF. The DNA of the CDR3 is TGTGCCTGGAAGGGGGACGGGGCGTACGAGCAGTACTTC. The chain links TRBV30 to TRBJ2-7; D possibly corresponds to TRBD1 (6 bases). Per germline, CDR1 GTSNPN and CDR2 SVGIG (reference sequence). The V end lost 4 bases, the J end lost 4 bases, and 14 bases lay between the germline ends. This CDR3 contains 13 residues.

V usage is TRBV15 and J usage is TRBJ2-7; D may correspond to TRBD1 or TRBD2 (5 bases each). CDR1 is LNHNV and CDR2 is YYDKDF in the germline V gene (reference sequence). The CDR3 totals 14 residues. Trimming left V 1 base short and J 4 bases short, with 11 bases between. CDR3 sequence reads: CATSRVGERYEQYF. CDR3 nucleotides: TGTGCCACCAGCAGAGTGGGGGAAAGGTACGAGCAGTACTTC.

V gene TRBV6-5 combines with J gene TRBJ2-7; 8 bases align to TRBD1. The V and J ends lost 6 bases and 2 bases, in that order; junction bases with no gene match: 9. Germline lookup yields CDR1 MNHEY and CDR2 SVGAGI. This CDR3 has 15 amino acids. Here the CDR3 DNA reads TGTGCCAGCAGCCGAAACAGGGACAGGACCTACGAGCAGTACTTC. Residues: CASSRNRDRTYEQYF.

This chain links TRBV5-1 with TRBJ2-7, with 8 positions matching TRBD2. CDR3 length equals 15 residues. Losses at the gene ends were 4 bases for V and 0 bases for J; bases not matched to a gene: 6. Germline V gene data show CDR1 as SGHRS and CDR2 as YFSETQ. The CDR3 loop is CASSPGGQPSYEQYF. The CDR3 bases are TGCGCCAGCAGCCCGGGGGGGCAGCCCTCCTACGAGCAGTACTTC.

This rearrangement joins TRBV2 to TRBJ2-7; 9 bases map to TRBD1. V shed 10 bases, J shed 2 bases, and the junction held 9 bases outside the gene matches. CDR3 size: 14 residues. Germline CDR1 SNHLY, CDR2 FYNNEI. CDR3 DNA sequence: TGTGCCAAGTCGACAGGGGGTAGGACCTACGAGCAGTACTTC. Its translation is CAKSTGGRTYEQYF.

This clone was seen only a few times. The J gene is TRBJ2-3, the V gene TRBV18; TRBD2 matches at 14 bases. V shed 0 bases, J shed 1 base, and the junction held 0 bases outside the gene matches. This CDR3 is built from 17 residues. CDR1 and CDR2 from the germline V gene are KGHSH and LQKENI. DNA of the CDR3: TGTGCCAGCTCACCACCGGGACTAGCGGGAGGCACAGATACGCAGTATTTT. Amino acids: CASSPPGLAGGTDTQYF.

CDR3 in amino acids: CASSLGLAGAGPQFF. CDR3 bases: TGTGCCAGCAGCTTAGGCCTAGCGGGAGCTGGGCCGCAGTTCTTC. The chain carries TRBV7-9 and TRBJ2-1; 10 bases are shared with TRBD2. Germline CDR1 reads SEHNR; CDR2 reads FQNEAQ (reference sequence). The V gene end was trimmed by 1 base and the J gene end by 12 bases; junction bases not matched to a gene: 9. The CDR3 sequence is 15 residues long. Filled out from reference TRBV7-9 and TRBJ2-1, the complete variable domain reads DTGVSQNPRHKITKRGQNVTFRCDPISEHNRLYWYRQTLGQGPEFLTYFQNEAQLEKSRLLSDRFSAERPKGSFSTLEIQRTEQGDSAMYLCASSLGLAGAGPQFFGPGTRLTVL.

V and J are TRBV7-6 and TRBJ2-1; 7 bases map to TRBD1. The CDR3 contains 15 residues. The V and J ends lost 3 bases and 5 bases, in that order; junction bases with no gene match: 7. Germline V CDR1 and CDR2: SGHVS, FNYEAQ. The CDR3 spells CASSLARGFHNEQFF. Written as DNA, the CDR3 is TGTGCCAGCAGCTTGGCCAGGGGGTTCCACAATGAGCAGTTCTTC.

Regarding this clone: Other DNA sequences in this sample translate to the same CDR3. The genes are TRBV18 and TRBJ2-7; 7 bases line up with TRBD2. J gave up 3 bases and V 2 bases, and 4 bases lay outside the gene matches. CDR3 length equals 14 residues. Per the germline V gene, CDR1 is KGHSH and CDR2 is LQKENI. The CDR3 coding sequence is TGTGCCAGCTCACCAGGGACGGGGGGCTACGAGCAGTACTTC. It translates to CASSPGTGGYEQYF.

This clone has just a few counts. CDR3 nucleotides: TGTGCCAGCAGTAATACAGGGACGAGCTATGGCTACACCTTC. As protein: CASSNTGTSYGYTF. The chain links TRBV6-1 to TRBJ1-2, with D perhaps matching TRBD1 (6 bases). Trimming cost V 5 bases and J 4 bases, with 14 bases left between them. The CDR3 runs 14 residues. CDR1 and CDR2 (germline): MNHNS, SASEGT.

V is TRBV5-4 and J is TRBJ2-7; TRBD2 matches at 8 bases. The germline V gene has CDR1 SGHNT and CDR2 YYREEE (reference sequence). The V segment lost 3 bases and the J segment 6 bases; nucleotides outside the gene matches: 14. The CDR3 consists of 16 residues. DNA for the CDR3: TGTGCCAGCAGCTCCGATCTAGCGGGCCGCCCCAGCGAGCAGTACTTC. It yields the protein CASSSDLAGRPSEQYF.

V and J are TRBV30 and TRBJ1-5, with unresolved D. The CDR3 runs 15 residues. V was pared by 0 bases and J by 0 bases, with 9 bases between. Germline V gene sequence: CDR1 GTSNPN, CDR2 SVGIG (reference sequence). The DNA for the CDR3 is TGTGCCTGGAGTGTAAGGTCGGTTAGCAATCAGCCCCAGCATTTT. Protein sequence: CAWSVRSVSNQPQHF. Supplemented by reference TRBV30 and TRBJ1-5, the full variable domain reads SQTIHQWPATLVQPVGSPLSLECTVEGTSNPNLYWYRQAAGRGLQLLFYSVGIGQISSEVPQNLSASRPQDRQFILSSKKLLLSDSGFYLCAWSVRSVSNQPQHFGDGTRLSIL.

The chain couples TRBV18 to TRBJ1-1; the match to TRBD1 covers 7 bases. The CDR3 spans 17 residues. J gave up 3 bases and V 5 bases, and 15 bases lay outside the gene matches. CDR1 is KGHSH, CDR2 LQKENI, per germline. The CDR3 DNA reads TGTGCCAGCTCATCATCGTGGACAGGCGCACTGGACACTGAAGCTTTCTTT. Its translation is CASSSSWTGALDTEAFF. Using reference TRBV18 and TRBJ1-1 for the parts outside the CDR3, the full variable domain is NAGVMQNPRHLVRRRGQEARLRCSPMKGHSHVYWYRQLPEEGLKFMVYLQKENIIDESGMPKERFSAEFPKEGPSILRIQQVVRGDSAAYFCASSSSWTGALDTEAFFGQGTRLTVV.

The J gene is TRBJ1-4, the V gene TRBV5-6; 7 nucleotides line up with TRBD1. V shed 3 bases and J 3 bases; nucleotides not matched to a gene: 8. This CDR3 contains 16 residues. Germline V gives CDR1 SGHDT, CDR2 YYEEEE. CDR3 residues: CASSSYDRAANEKLFF. The CDR3 bases are TGTGCCAGCAGCTCGTACGACAGGGCGGCTAATGAAAAACTGTTTTTT.

This rearrangement joins TRBV28 to TRBJ2-3; D is unclear. CDR3 length: 12 residues. Germline CDR1 reads MDHEN; CDR2 reads SYDVKM. The V end lost 2 bases, the J end lost 7 bases, and 7 bases lay between the germline ends. This CDR3 reads CASSLMAYTQYF. The CDR3, as DNA: TGTGCCAGCAGTTTAATGGCGTATACGCAGTATTTT.

This chain joins TRBV15 and TRBJ2-7, with D unresolved. Germline-derived CDR1 and CDR2 are LNHNV and YYDKDF (reference sequence). The V and J ends lost 0 bases and 4 bases respectively, with 10 bases between them. The CDR3 is 14 residues long. The CDR3 DNA reads TGTGCCACCAGCAGAGATCGTGACCTTTACGAGCAGTACTTC. It specifies CATSRDRDLYEQYF.